This entry describes one TCR beta chain. Original processing notes: Nucleated cell number was recorded as an estimate derived from reference gene primer amplification. TCRdb keeps only in-frame clones here, not all; method: immunoSEQ multiplex PCR. V and J calls and clone size follow that table, whereas D and trimming were derived from the DNA. There are over 120,000 clones in the sample; 60% to 80% occur only once, and roughly 10% lies in the top ten. These data originate in a study of blood T cell repertoires in COVID-19. Study at large: Both acute and convalescent COVID-19 samples were obtained from the United States, Italy and Spain. PBMCs, B-cell-depleted T cells, or T cells were the source of the cDNA or gDNA that made up the material.

In germline, CDR1 is SGDLS, CDR2 YYNGEE. Trimming shortened V by 3 bases and J by 6 bases, and 10 bases separated the two germline ends. The length of the CDR3 is 13 residues. The chain employs TRBV9 and TRBJ1-5; possibly TRBD1 for D (5 bases). The TCR sequence derives from a woman aged 50 to 60 with active or convalescent COVID-19. The sample consisted of peripheral blood. The CDR3, as DNA: TGTGCCAGCAGCGCCAGACAGAGTCAGCCCCAGCATTTT. It is translated as CASSARQSQPQHF.